This TCR beta chain was captured in a study of T-cell memory formation after mild COVID-19. Germline CDR1 SGHRS, CDR2 YFSETQ. V shed 0 bases, J shed 3 bases, and the junction held 3 bases outside the gene matches. The CDR3 runs 15 residues. TCRdb fed the 5' RACE reads into MiXCR, producing one record per CDR3 protein. The table records around 250,000 distinct CDR3 sequences, roughly a tenth of them present only once. This clonotype was counted between two and nine times. This clonotype was obtained from a man aged 18-30 years who had mild COVID-19 (a few samples of this study predate the infection). Cell type and time point are not known. V is TRBV5-1 and J is TRBJ1-3; 7 bases align to TRBD1. Material: PBMCs or a T cell subset sorted from them (not recorded which). The CDR3 DNA sequence: TGCGCCAGCAGCTTGGACAGGGGCTATGGAAACACCATATATTTT. Translating it yields CASSLDRGYGNTIYF.